This entry describes one TCR beta chain. Germline trimming cut 6 bases from V and 2 bases from J; bases unmatched to any gene: 4. The germline V gene has CDR1 DFQATT and CDR2 SNEGSKA (reference sequence). This CDR3 region has 13 residues. A J-beta primer mix and a sample-barcoded 5' primer were used in a second PCR of roughly 7 to 12 cycles. Each CDR3 protein is one row after TCRdb ran MiXCR on the 5' RACE reads. The sample comprises approximately 1,100,000 distinct CDR3 sequences, under 45% of which are singletons, and approximately 17% rests with the top ten. This sample stems from a study of blood T cells in healthy people across ages.

This TCR was sampled from a woman aged 55-75 years in good health. The material sequenced was blood. This rearrangement joins TRBV20-1 to TRBJ1-5; the match to TRBD1 covers 7 bases. The CDR3, as DNA: TGCAGTGCATGGGACAGTGGCAATCAGCCCCAGCATTTT. It codes for CSAWDSGNQPQHF.